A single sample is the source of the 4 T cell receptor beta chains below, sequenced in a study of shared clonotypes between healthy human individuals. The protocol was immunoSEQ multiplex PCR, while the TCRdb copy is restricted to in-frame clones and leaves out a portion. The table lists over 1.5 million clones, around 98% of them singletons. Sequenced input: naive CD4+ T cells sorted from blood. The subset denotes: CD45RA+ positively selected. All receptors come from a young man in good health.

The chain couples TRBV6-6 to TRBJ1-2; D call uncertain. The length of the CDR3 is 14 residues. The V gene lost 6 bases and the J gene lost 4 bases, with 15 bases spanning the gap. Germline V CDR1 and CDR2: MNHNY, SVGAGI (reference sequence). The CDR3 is CASRGRGPGYGYTF. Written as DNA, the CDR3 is TGTGCCAGCAGAGGACGCGGGCCTGGCTATGGCTACACCTTC.

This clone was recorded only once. As DNA, the CDR3 is TGCGCCAGCAGCTACGGGACAGGGGGGACAGATACGCAGTATTTT. Translation gives CASSYGTGGTDTQYF. This rearrangement joins TRBV5-1 to TRBJ2-3, with TRBD1 identical over 11 bases. The ends lost 3 bases at V and 3 bases at J; junction bases unmatched: 3. The CDR3 covers 15 residues. CDR1 is SGHRS and CDR2 is YFSETQ in the germline V gene.

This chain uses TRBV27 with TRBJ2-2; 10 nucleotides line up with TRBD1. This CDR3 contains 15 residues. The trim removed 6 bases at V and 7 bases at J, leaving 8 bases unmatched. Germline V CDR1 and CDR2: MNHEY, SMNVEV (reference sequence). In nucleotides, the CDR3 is TGTGCCAGCAGCATCGACAGGGGGCGGGTCGGGGAGCTGTTTTTT. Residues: CASSIDRGRVGELFF.

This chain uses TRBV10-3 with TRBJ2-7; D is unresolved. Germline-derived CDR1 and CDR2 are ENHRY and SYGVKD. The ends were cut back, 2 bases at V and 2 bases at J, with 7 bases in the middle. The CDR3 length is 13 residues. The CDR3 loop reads CAISERITYEQYF. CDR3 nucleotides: TGTGCCATCAGTGAGAGGATCACCTACGAGCAGTACTTC.